This T cell receptor (beta chain) was recovered during a study of CD8+CD57+ T cells in acquired aplastic anemia. Study background: Isolated CD4+ and CD8+ cells, once sorted, yielded DNA averaging roughly 3 ug. CD4+ cells from healthy donors averaged about 10.8 million reads. Study-wide results and limits: Controls did not differ significantly from patients in CD8+ Simpson's diversity. Between patients and controls, approximately 29 CD8+ CDR3 sequences were found in common.

In its sample, this clonotype was seen a few times. The antigen remains undetermined. Trimming pared 4 bases from V and 2 bases from J, leaving 8 bases between. The CDR3 covers 13 residues. CDR1 and CDR2 (germline): SNHLY, FYNNEI. It was genomic DNA that served as the template for profiling TCR beta VDJ and CDR3. TCRdb re-called the reads through MiXCR, storing one row per CDR3 protein. The table records under 150,000 distinct CDR3 sequences, approximately 41% of them present only once. The sequencing input was sorted CD4+, CD8+, or CD8+CD57+ T cells (not recorded which) from PBMCs. V is TRBV2 and J is TRBJ1-2; D gene ambiguous. The sequence came from a human donor in good health, serving as a control. The CDR3 is CASSAQTNYGYTF. The CDR3 nucleotides are TGTGCCAGCAGTGCACAGACCAACTATGGCTACACCTTC.